This TCR beta chain was sequenced during a study of blood T cell repertoires in COVID-19. Study-level information: Acute and convalescent COVID-19 specimens originated in the United States, Italy and Spain. T cells, B-cell-depleted T cells, or PBMCs supplied cDNA or gDNA.

The CDR3 contains 17 residues. In germline, CDR1 is LNHDA, CDR2 SQIVND (reference sequence). Trimming left V 5 bases short and J 2 bases short, with 21 bases between. Per the authors' pipeline: Nucleated cell counts were estimated from reference gene primer amplification. Assay used: immunoSEQ multiplex PCR; TCRdb lists only in-frame clones, some missing. Clone size and V and J calls were adopted from that table, with D and trimming inferred from the DNA. The table has over 110,000 clones, about 91% seen once. The sample comprised peripheral blood. The clonotype was recovered from a human donor in a cohort sampled during active COVID-19. The V gene is TRBV19, the J gene TRBJ1-1, with D possibly TRBD1 on 5 matching bases. The CDR3 DNA reads TGTGCCAGTAGTCTTTCCAGGGTTTGGGGCGGTAACACTGAAGCTTTCTTT. Protein sequence: CASSLSRVWGGNTEAFF.